One T cell receptor (beta chain) is described in this entry. The sample comes from a study of blood T cell repertoires in COVID-19. Per the study methods: The authors estimated nucleated cell counts from reference gene primer amplification. Measured with immunoSEQ multiplex PCR; TCRdb has only the in-frame clones, and not every one. V, J and clone size reflect that table, while D and trimming were determined from the DNA. This sample has under 300,000 clones, with roughly 90% found just once. The junction had 6 bases not matched to a gene; V was cut back by 4 bases and J by 8 bases. The CDR3 runs 14 residues. From germline, CDR1 is ENHRY and CDR2 SYGVKD.

The sample consisted of PBMCs or T cells enriched from blood (not recorded which). The chain has TRBV10-3 and TRBJ2-1; 9 bases align to TRBD2. The receptor comes from a woman aged 50 to 60 who had recovered from COVID-19. CDR3 coding DNA: TGTGCCATCAGTGGGGGACTAGCTGGCGATGAGCAGTTCTTC. It translates to CAISGGLAGDEQFF.